The T cell receptor (beta chain) described here comes from a study of T-cell reconstitution after alpha-beta-depleted transplantation in children. From germline, CDR1 is SGHRS and CDR2 YFSETQ. CDR3 size: 14 residues. With 0 bases removed from V and 2 bases from J, the gap between germline ends came to 6 bases. Study-level points and caveats: Expanded clones from the graft, numbering several hundred, reportedly supplied alpha-beta T cells about two months after transplant.

During its preparation, the TCRbeta library received unique molecular identifiers. TCRdb analysed the PCR reads with MiXCR anew, one entry per CDR3 protein. This sample has some 830,000 distinct CDR3 sequences, with about 15% found just once. Comments on this clonotype: What it binds is not known.

This rearrangement joins TRBV5-1 to TRBJ2-1; D is unresolved. The specimen comprised PBMCs, mostly from graft donor cells, sampled 360 days after TCRalphabeta/CD19-depleted stem cell transplant. The sequence came from a male patient younger than 18 who had a stem cell transplant for acute lymphoblastic leukemia, so the T cells may come from the graft donor. As DNA, the CDR3 is TGCGCCAGCAGCTTGGTGACCACCTACAATGAGCAGTTCTTC. Protein: CASSLVTTYNEQFF.